These T cell receptor beta chains were read from a single sample in a study of T cell repertoires in cytomegalovirus infection. Each CDR3 protein is one row after TCRdb ran MiXCR on the reads. This table holds about half a million distinct CDR3 sequences, more than 30% found once. Their recognized antigens are unknown. Specimen: cultured PBMCs, collected from culture after CMV antigen stimulation. The receptors come from a human donor in good health (CMV status not recorded). Some clones in this sample may be carry-over from other donors' samples. The CDR3 runs from the conserved cysteine through the conserved F or W. D genes are given only for firm matches. Rows may omit the clone size; those that give it use once, few, many or a size class.

V gene	J gene	clone size	CDR3 length	D gene	CDR3 protein	CDR3 DNA
TRBV20-1	TRBJ1-6	NA	18	TRBD1	CSAREGGQGLGNNSPLHF	TGCAGTGCTAGAGAGGGAGGACAGGGCCTGGGTAATAATTCACCCCTCCACTTT
TRBV6-2/TRBV6-3	TRBJ2-2	NA	20	TRBD2	CASSYSRGPSGSMRAGELFF	TGTGCCAGCAGTTACTCGAGGGGACCTAGCGGAAGTATGAGGGCCGGGGAGCTGTTTTTT
TRBV28	TRBJ2-1	NA	15	TRBD2	CASRLAGGGHNEQFF	TGTGCCAGCAGGCTAGCGGGAGGGGGGCACAATGAGCAGTTCTTC
TRBV19	TRBJ1-1	NA	17	TRBD1	CASSMRQGGGLRTEAFF	TGTGCCAGTAGTATGCGACAGGGGGGGGGCCTCCGCACTGAAGCTTTCTTT
TRBV28	TRBJ1-1	NA	14	TRBD1	CASTPGTGITEAFF	TGTGCCAGCACCCCCGGGACAGGGATAACTGAAGCTTTCTTT
TRBV19	TRBJ2-1	NA	15	TRBD1	CASSQTGAPYNEQFF	TGTGCCAGTAGCCAGACAGGGGCCCCCTACAATGAGCAGTTCTTC
TRBV11-2	TRBJ1-4	NA	15	TRBD1	CASSGGQGTNEKLFF	TGTGCCAGCAGCGGCGGACAGGGGACTAATGAAAAACTGTTTTTT
TRBV18	TRBJ2-3	NA	16	TRBD2	CASSPEREVGADTQYF	TGTGCCAGCTCCCCGGAGCGGGAGGTCGGCGCAGATACGCAGTATTTT
TRBV11-2	TRBJ2-3	few	15	NA	CASSLYGPRTDTQYF	TGTGCCAGCAGCTTATACGGACCCCGCACAGATACGCAGTATTTT
TRBV7-9	TRBJ2-3	few	13	NA	CASSPTRIDTQYF	TGTGCCAGCAGCCCGACTAGGATAGATACGCAGTATTTT
TRBV7-2	TRBJ2-7	NA	14	TRBD2	CASSPNGGGRGQYF	TGTGCCAGCAGCCCAAACGGAGGCGGGAGGGGGCAATACTTC
TRBV6-6	TRBJ2-7	NA	14	NA	CASRDRALGHEQYF	TGTGCCAGCAGGGACAGAGCCTTAGGCCACGAGCAGTACTTC
TRBV2	TRBJ2-1	NA	11	NA	CASSGAREQFF	TGTGCCAGCAGTGGGGCCCGGGAGCAGTTCTTC
TRBV15	TRBJ1-2	NA	15	TRBD1	CATSRPRTGGAGYTF	TGTGCCACCAGCCGGCCCAGGACAGGTGGAGCTGGCTACACCTTC
TRBV6-2/TRBV6-3	TRBJ2-1	NA	14	NA	CASSYPPGLLEQFF	TGTGCCAGCAGTTACCCCCCGGGACTCCTAGAGCAGTTCTTC
TRBV28	TRBJ2-7	many	14	TRBD2	CASISSGRSYEQYF	TGTGCCAGCATCTCTAGCGGGAGGAGCTACGAGCAGTACTTC
TRBV11-2	TRBJ2-1	once	12	NA	CASSLVYGEQFF	TGTGCCAGCAGCTTAGTCTACGGTGAGCAGTTCTTC
TRBV27	TRBJ2-3	few	16	TRBD2	CASSDLAGGPEDTQYF	TGTGCCAGCAGCGACCTAGCGGGAGGGCCTGAAGATACGCAGTATTTT
TRBV6-2/TRBV6-3	TRBJ2-1	few	14	NA	CASRPGGGTNEQFF	TGTGCCAGCAGGCCCGGTGGCGGGACCAATGAGCAGTTCTTC
TRBV28	TRBJ1-5	NA	21	NA	CASRLGILQTSKARYNQPQHF	TGTGCCAGCAGGCTTGGTATATTACAGACGTCAAAGGCCCGTTACAATCAGCCCCAGCATTTT
TRBV7-8	TRBJ2-7	many	16	NA	CASSFGTSLASYEQYF	TGTGCCAGCAGCTTCGGCACCTCCCTGGCCTCCTACGAGCAGTACTTC
TRBV19	TRBJ2-6	few	16	TRBD1	CASSRQGDTHANVLTF	TGTGCCAGTAGCAGACAGGGGGATACCCACGCCAACGTCCTGACTTTC
TRBV11-2	TRBJ2-3	NA	13	NA	CASSPGAADTQYF	TGTGCCAGCAGCCCCGGGGCCGCAGATACGCAGTATTTT
TRBV28	TRBJ1-2	NA	15	NA	CASSLGGRRAYGYTF	TGTGCCAGCAGTTTAGGGGGAAGGCGAGCTTATGGCTACACCTTC
TRBV5-4	TRBJ2-7	NA	15	TRBD1	CASSAAPGQKKEQYF	TGTGCCAGCAGCGCCGCCCCGGGACAGAAGAAGGAGCAGTACTTC
TRBV7-3	TRBJ2-3	few	15	TRBD2	CASSSSSGSMDTQYF	TGTGCCAGCAGCTCCTCTAGCGGGAGTATGGATACGCAGTATTTT
TRBV7-2	TRBJ2-1	NA	18	NA	CASSLEVGSGVWTNEQFF	TGTGCCAGCAGCTTAGAGGTCGGATCGGGAGTTTGGACCAATGAGCAGTTCTTC
TRBV7-2	TRBJ2-3	many	16	TRBD2	CASSLGLAVGTDTQYF	TGTGCCAGCAGCTTGGGACTAGCAGTGGGCACAGATACGCAGTATTTT
TRBV19	TRBJ1-2	NA	12	NA	CACTGTSYGYTF	TGTGCCTGTACCGGGACAAGTTATGGCTACACCTTC
TRBV10-3	TRBJ1-2	NA	16	NA	CAIAVGTAIENYGYTF	TGTGCCATCGCCGTGGGTACTGCGATAGAAAACTATGGCTACACCTTC
TRBV6-1	TRBJ1-4	few	12	NA	CASSEVGMHYFF	TGTGCCAGCAGTGAAGTTGGTATGCACTACTTTTTT
TRBV4-1	TRBJ1-2	NA	13	NA	CASSQPENYGYTF	TGCGCCAGCAGCCAACCAGAGAACTATGGCTACACCTTC
TRBV7-8	TRBJ1-1	few	14	NA	CASSLDGRGTEAFF	TGTGCCAGCAGCTTAGATGGCAGGGGAACTGAAGCTTTCTTT
TRBV7-9	TRBJ1-1	few	13	NA	CASSRSGTPEAFF	TGTGCCAGCAGCCGCAGCGGGACGCCTGAAGCTTTCTTT
TRBV14	TRBJ2-1	few	15	TRBD2	CASSLYSGRYGEQFF	TGTGCCAGCAGCCTTTATAGCGGGAGGTACGGTGAGCAGTTCTTC
TRBV7-6	TRBJ1-1	many	17	TRBD1	CASSLLRTGALSTEAFF	TGTGCCAGCAGCTTACTTCGGACAGGCGCCCTGAGCACTGAAGCTTTCTTT
TRBV20-1	TRBJ2-1	NA	11	NA	CSARGSNEQFF	TGCAGTGCTAGAGGTTCGAATGAGCAGTTCTTC
TRBV4-1	TRBJ1-2	few	15	TRBD1	CASSQQTGVLDGYTF	TGCGCCAGCAGCCAGCAAACAGGGGTTTTGGACGGCTACACCTTC
TRBV7-2	TRBJ2-7	few	14	NA	CASSLNLGNYEQYF	TGTGCCAGCAGCTTAAACCTGGGTAACTACGAGCAGTACTTC
TRBV24-1	TRBJ2-1	NA	19	NA	CATSDPPLRGRTQYNEQFF	TGTGCCACCAGTGACCCCCCGCTCAGGGGTAGGACACAATACAATGAGCAGTTCTTC
TRBV12-5	TRBJ2-4	few	15	NA	CASGLVMGSQNIQYF	TGTGCTAGTGGTTTGGTAATGGGGAGTCAGAACATTCAGTACTTC
TRBV7-6	TRBJ2-3	NA	16	TRBD1	CASSLAQGGHTDTQYF	TGTGCCAGCAGCTTAGCACAGGGGGGCCACACAGATACGCAGTATTTT
TRBV7-2	TRBJ2-1	many	19	NA	CASSLEGVRTTRGYNEQFF	TGTGCCAGCAGCTTAGAGGGGGTTAGGACTACGAGGGGCTACAATGAGCAGTTCTTC
TRBV9	TRBJ2-3	NA	15	NA	CASSVGQTSTDTQYF	TGTGCCAGCAGCGTAGGGCAGACTAGCACAGATACGCAGTATTTT
TRBV28	TRBJ2-1	NA	15	TRBD2	CASSLPAGGLNEQFF	TGTGCCAGCAGTTTGCCAGCGGGAGGGCTCAATGAGCAGTTCTTC
TRBV20-1	TRBJ1-2	once	13	TRBD1	CSAPAVQGGGYTF	TGCAGTGCCCCCGCGGTCCAGGGGGGGGGCTACACCTTC
TRBV28	TRBJ2-5	few	15	TRBD2	CASTPSGSFVETQYF	TGTGCCAGCACCCCGAGCGGGAGTTTTGTGGAGACCCAGTACTTC
TRBV20-1	TRBJ1-6	few	15	NA	CSAWQVSGHNSPLHF	TGCAGTGCGTGGCAAGTGTCGGGACATAATTCACCCCTCCACTTT
TRBV12-3/TRBV12-4	TRBJ1-1	NA	14	NA	CASSIPTVNSEAFF	TGTGCCAGCAGTATTCCGACAGTTAATTCTGAAGCTTTCTTT
TRBV5-1	TRBJ2-4	NA	16	TRBD2	CASSLGLAGGGTIQYF	TGCGCCAGCAGCTTGGGACTAGCGGGAGGAGGAACCATTCAGTACTTC
TRBV11-2	TRBJ2-3	NA	15	TRBD2	CASSSGTRWTDTQYF	TGTGCCAGCAGCTCAGGGACTAGATGGACAGATACGCAGTATTTT
TRBV20-1	TRBJ1-1	NA	14	NA	CSARDRARATEAFF	TGCAGTGCTAGAGATCGAGCGCGAGCAACTGAAGCTTTCTTT
TRBV5-1	TRBJ1-1	many	13	NA	CASSSTVNTEAFF	TGTGCCAGCAGTTCAACAGTGAACACTGAAGCTTTCTTT
TRBV7-2	TRBJ2-3	NA	13	NA	CASVGGSTDTQYF	TGTGCCAGCGTGGGCGGGAGCACAGATACGCAGTATTTT
TRBV7-2	TRBJ2-3	NA	15	NA	CASSFGQLRTDTQYF	TGTGCCAGCAGCTTTGGGCAGTTGAGAACAGATACGCAGTATTTT
TRBV7-2	TRBJ1-2	NA	14	NA	CASSLVASGNGYTF	TGTGCCAGCAGCTTAGTGGCTTCGGGGAATGGCTACACCTTC
TRBV9	TRBJ2-1	NA	15	NA	CASSVAVNSYNEQFF	TGTGCCAGCAGCGTAGCGGTAAACTCCTACAATGAGCAGTTCTTC
TRBV4-1	TRBJ1-1	NA	19	TRBD1	CASSQGGTGGASGGTEAFF	TGCGCCAGCAGCCAAGGGGGGACAGGGGGCGCTTCGGGGGGCACTGAAGCTTTCTTT
TRBV6-2/TRBV6-3	TRBJ1-5	many	18	NA	CASSYRVLAAGSNQPQHF	TGTGCCAGCAGTTACCGGGTCCTAGCGGCGGGAAGCAATCAGCCCCAGCATTTT